The TCR beta chain described here comes from a study of blood T cell repertoires in COVID-19. Those who participated ranged in age from about 18 to 89 years and resided in approximately 23 US areas. Symptom resolution, clearance, or two negative PCRs marked the recovered donors of Cohort 3. V lost 4 bases and J 5 bases, leaving 9 bases between the germline ends. The CDR3 totals 13 residues. CDR1 is SNHLY, CDR2 FYNNEI, per germline. Sequencing was performed with immunoSEQ multiplex PCR; in TCRdb, only in-frame clones are kept and a portion is missing. The repertoire has a few hundred thousand clones, roughly 86% of them found once; the top ten carry over 8.5%.

The chain recombines TRBV2 with TRBJ1-5; no definite D call. The receptor was derived from a young woman who had recovered from COVID-19. The sequenced material came from PBMCs or T cells enriched from blood (not recorded which). In nucleotides, the CDR3 is TGTGCCAGCAGTGTGATAGAAGATCAGCCCCAGCATTTT. Translation gives CASSVIEDQPQHF.